This T cell receptor beta chain was recovered during a study of T cells in Graves' hyperthyroidism and ophthalmopathy. Study summary: The initial diagnosis was the point when peripheral blood was collected, ahead of any treatment.

Study-level findings and limits: Ophthalmopathy was identified by the model a median around 6.3 months ahead of onset.

As for this clonotype: Its cognate antigen is unknown.

The CDR3 sequence is 16 residues long. Germline loops: CDR1 SGHRS, CDR2 YFSETQ. After removal of 2 bases from V and 6 bases from J, the junction contained 7 bases not matched to a gene. Researchers barred patients who had uncontrolled infection, other autoimmune disease, pregnancy or lactation. Diagnosing involved the use of clinical symptoms, serum thyroxine and TRAb, thyroid ultrasound and orbital computed tomography. Template material for amplifying TCR beta CDR3 regions consisted of RNA transcripts. Researchers ran a first-round RT-PCR on the TCR CDR3 using the HTBI primer set. TCRdb reprocessed the multiplex PCR reads with MiXCR, giving one entry per CDR3 protein. The data contain some 370,000 distinct CDR3 sequences, roughly an eighth of them singletons.

This sequence joins TRBV5-1 and TRBJ2-7; 14 bases fit TRBD2. The source is a man aged 50-59 years with Graves' ophthalmopathy. Sequences were obtained from blood. The CDR3 loop reads CASSFLGTSGSGEQYF. CDR3 coding DNA: TGCGCCAGCAGCTTTCTCGGGACTAGCGGGAGCGGCGAGCAGTACTTC.